A selection of T cell receptor beta chains follows, all from one sample in a study of cytomegalovirus exposure and HLA in healthy donors. Assay: immunoSEQ multiplex PCR; the TCRdb copy retains only in-frame clones and omits some. The sample shows about 110,000 clones, roughly four fifths of them seen only once. Sequenced: PBMCs. The receptors come from a middle-aged man in good health and CMV-seronegative. The CDR3 runs from the conserved cysteine through the conserved F or W. D genes are given only for firm matches.

J: TRBJ2-2
D: TRBD1
V: TRBV7-8
CDR3: CASSRDRSAPGELFF

J: TRBJ1-1
D: .
V: TRBV18
CDR3: CASSLGQTNTEAFF

J: TRBJ2-2
D: TRBD1
V: TRBV5-1
CDR3: CASSKGQGARTGELFF

J: TRBJ1-1
D: .
V: TRBV19
CDR3: CASSSLEESAEAFF

J: TRBJ1-5
D: .
V: TRBV14
CDR3: CASSRTVNQPQHF

J: TRBJ1-2
D: .
V: TRBV11-3
CDR3: CASSLQGGSRYTF

J: TRBJ2-2
D: .
V: TRBV7-7
CDR3: CASSPGQNTGELFF

J: TRBJ1-1
D: .
V: TRBV7-9
CDR3: CASGRNRENTEAFF

J: TRBJ2-5
D: TRBD2
V: TRBV5-4
CDR3: CASRLEGTRGGTQYF

J: TRBJ2-1
D: .
V: TRBV19
CDR3: CASTGNYNEQFF

J: TRBJ2-1
D: TRBD2
V: TRBV27
CDR3: CASSPYPGTTRNEQFF

J: TRBJ2-5
D: .
V: TRBV7-2
CDR3: CASSLIRGAQETQYF

J: TRBJ2-1
D: TRBD2
V: TRBV4-1
CDR3: CASSQESGLANEQFF

J: TRBJ2-1
D: TRBD1
V: TRBV7-9
CDR3: CASSLLRTGSSYPYNEQFF

J: TRBJ1-4
D: .
V: TRBV2
CDR3: CASSTGAYEEKLFF

J: TRBJ1-5
D: .
V: TRBV7-8
CDR3: CASSLGMASTNQPQHF

J: TRBJ1-2
D: .
V: TRBV18
CDR3: CASSPWGIDGYTF

J: TRBJ1-2
D: .
V: TRBV13
CDR3: CASSIAVPWLPGYTF

J: TRBJ1-4
D: .
V: TRBV28
CDR3: CASSLGKIATNEKLFF

J: TRBJ1-1
D: TRBD1
V: TRBV4-3
CDR3: CASSQFRGAWLNTEAFF

J: TRBJ1-3
D: .
V: TRBV6-5
CDR3: CASRRSSGNTIYF

J: TRBJ2-3
D: .
V: TRBV7-9
CDR3: CASSFGPGADTQYF

J: TRBJ2-3
D: .
V: TRBV9
CDR3: CASSVTASTDTQYF

J: TRBJ1-2
D: TRBD1
V: TRBV6-6
CDR3: CASSGRTGDYGYTF

J: TRBJ2-5
D: .
V: TRBV7-3
CDR3: CASSLGGNQETQYF

J: TRBJ2-1
D: TRBD1
V: TRBV19
CDR3: CASSSTGAVGEQFF

J: TRBJ2-7
D: .
V: TRBV5-1
CDR3: CASSLAESLSEQYF

J: TRBJ1-5
D: .
V: TRBV4-2
CDR3: CASAPGDSNQPQHF

J: TRBJ2-5
D: TRBD1
V: TRBV15
CDR3: CATSRDLGTEETQYF

J: TRBJ2-3
D: .
V: TRBV5-5
CDR3: CASSLVGTSTDTQYF

J: TRBJ1-1
D: .
V: TRBV5-1
CDR3: CASSLEEQKAFF

J: TRBJ1-4
D: .
V: TRBV19
CDR3: CASRDSTRGATNEKLFF

J: TRBJ1-4
D: .
V: TRBV6-4
CDR3: CASSDSGKTTNEKLFF

J: .
D: .
V: TRBV30
CDR3: CACRREFSYEQYF

J: TRBJ2-5
D: TRBD2
V: TRBV2
CDR3: CASSEALHGGGQETQYF

J: TRBJ2-7
D: TRBD2
V: TRBV5-1
CDR3: CASSLELAGVNYEQYF

J: TRBJ1-6
D: TRBD1
V: TRBV30
CDR3: CACGQGNSPLHF

J: TRBJ2-2
D: .
V: TRBV2
CDR3: CASSGVPGELFF

J: TRBJ1-5
D: .
V: TRBV9
CDR3: CASSPGGGGYQPQHF

J: TRBJ2-1
D: TRBD1
V: TRBV4-1
CDR3: CASNRRALSDRDNEQFF

J: TRBJ2-3
D: TRBD2
V: TRBV28
CDR3: CASRLSGGDTQYF

J: TRBJ2-3
D: .
V: TRBV27
CDR3: CASSPRITDTQYF